This entry is about one T cell receptor beta chain. What it binds is not known. These data are taken from a study of cytomegalovirus exposure and HLA in healthy donors. The V end was cut by 9 bases, the J end by 4 bases, with 13 bases between. The CDR3 length is 13 residues. CDR1 LNHDA and CDR2 SQIVND come from the germline V gene (reference sequence). Findings and limits, study-wide: On later analysis, the bulk of CMV-associated TCR beta chains appeared to be HLA-restricted. TCR beta chain V- and J-gene trimming was linked, in a later analysis, to a missense variant in DCLRE1C.

Researchers ran the PCR with 60 Vbeta and 13 Jbeta primers. Method: immunoSEQ multiplex PCR; TCRdb's copy keeps in-frame clones and lacks some. The sample lists about 140,000 clones, around 82% occurring once. The sequence derives from a man aged 50-59 years in good health and CMV-seronegative. Sequencing was performed on PBMCs. The chain employs TRBV19 and TRBJ1-5; no clear D. The CDR3 DNA sequence: TGTGCCAGCGATAAGGAGAAAAATCAGCCCCAGCATTTT. It translates to CASDKEKNQPQHF.